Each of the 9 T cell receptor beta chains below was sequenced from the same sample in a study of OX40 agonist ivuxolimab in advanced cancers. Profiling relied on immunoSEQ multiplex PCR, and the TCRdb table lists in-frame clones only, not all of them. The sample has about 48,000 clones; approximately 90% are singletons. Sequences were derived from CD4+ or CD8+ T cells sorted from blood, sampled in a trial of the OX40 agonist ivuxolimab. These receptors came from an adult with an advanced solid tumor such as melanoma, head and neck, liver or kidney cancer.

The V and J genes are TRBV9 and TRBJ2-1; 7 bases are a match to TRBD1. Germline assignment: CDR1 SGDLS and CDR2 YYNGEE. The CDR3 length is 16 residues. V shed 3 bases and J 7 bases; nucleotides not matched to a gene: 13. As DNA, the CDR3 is TGTGCCAGCAGCGCGGGACAGATAATAATTACGAATGAGCAGTTCTTC. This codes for CASSAGQIIITNEQFF.

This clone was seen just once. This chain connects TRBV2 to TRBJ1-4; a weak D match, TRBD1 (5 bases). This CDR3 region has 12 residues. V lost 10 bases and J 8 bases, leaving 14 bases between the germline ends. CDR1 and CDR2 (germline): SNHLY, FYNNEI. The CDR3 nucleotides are TGTGCCACATGGGGACTTGCAGAAAAACTGTTTTTT. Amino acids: CATWGLAEKLFF.

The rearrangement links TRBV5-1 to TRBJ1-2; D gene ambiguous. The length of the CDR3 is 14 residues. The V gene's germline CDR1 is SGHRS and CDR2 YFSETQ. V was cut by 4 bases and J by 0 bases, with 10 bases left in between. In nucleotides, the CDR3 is TGCGCCAGCAGCCCGCCCCAGGCTAACTATGGCTACACCTTC. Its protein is CASSPPQANYGYTF.

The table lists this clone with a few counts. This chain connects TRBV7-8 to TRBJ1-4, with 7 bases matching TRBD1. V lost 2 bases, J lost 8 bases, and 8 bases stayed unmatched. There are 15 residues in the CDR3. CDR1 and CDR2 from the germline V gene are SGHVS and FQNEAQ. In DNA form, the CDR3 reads TGTGCCAGCAGCTTAAACACAGGGGATAACGAAAAACTGTTTTTT. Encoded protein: CASSLNTGDNEKLFF.

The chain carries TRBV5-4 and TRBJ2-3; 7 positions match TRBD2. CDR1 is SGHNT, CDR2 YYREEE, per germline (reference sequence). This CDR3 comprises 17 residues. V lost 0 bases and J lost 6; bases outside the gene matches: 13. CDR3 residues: CASSLDYRAGPSDTQYF. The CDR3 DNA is TGTGCCAGCAGCTTGGATTACCGAGCGGGGCCCTCTGATACGCAGTATTTT.

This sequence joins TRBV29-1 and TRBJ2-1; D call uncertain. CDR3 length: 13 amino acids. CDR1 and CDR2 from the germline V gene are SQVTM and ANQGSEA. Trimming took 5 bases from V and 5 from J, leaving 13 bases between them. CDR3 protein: CSVLNFGDNEQFF. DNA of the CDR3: TGCAGCGTTTTGAACTTTGGGGACAATGAGCAGTTCTTC.

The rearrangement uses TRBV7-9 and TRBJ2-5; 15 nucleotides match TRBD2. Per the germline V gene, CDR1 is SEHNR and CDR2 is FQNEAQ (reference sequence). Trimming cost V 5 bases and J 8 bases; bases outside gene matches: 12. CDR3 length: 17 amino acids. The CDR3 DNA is TGTGCCAGCAGCAAGGGACTAGCGGGGGGAAAGATCGAAACCCAGTACTTC. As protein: CASSKGLAGGKIETQYF. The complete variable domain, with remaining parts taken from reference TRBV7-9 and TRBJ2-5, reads DTGVSQNPRHKITKRGQNVTFRCDPISEHNRLYWYRQTLGQGPEFLTYFQNEAQLEKSRLLSDRFSAERPKGSFSTLEIQRTEQGDSAMYLCASSKGLAGGKIETQYFGPGTRLLVL.

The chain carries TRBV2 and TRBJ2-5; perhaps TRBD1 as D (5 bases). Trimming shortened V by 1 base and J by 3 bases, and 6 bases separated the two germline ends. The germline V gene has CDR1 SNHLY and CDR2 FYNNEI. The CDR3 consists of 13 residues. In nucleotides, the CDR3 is TGTGCCAGCAGTGAAGACAGGAAAGAGACCCAGTACTTC. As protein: CASSEDRKETQYF.

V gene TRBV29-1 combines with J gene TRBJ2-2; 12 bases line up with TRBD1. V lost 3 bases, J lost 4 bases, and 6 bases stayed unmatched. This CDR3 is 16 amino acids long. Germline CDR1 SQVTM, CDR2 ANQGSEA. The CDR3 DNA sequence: TGCAGCGTTGATACTTCGGGACAGGGGGCCACCGGGGAGCTGTTTTTT. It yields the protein CSVDTSGQGATGELFF.